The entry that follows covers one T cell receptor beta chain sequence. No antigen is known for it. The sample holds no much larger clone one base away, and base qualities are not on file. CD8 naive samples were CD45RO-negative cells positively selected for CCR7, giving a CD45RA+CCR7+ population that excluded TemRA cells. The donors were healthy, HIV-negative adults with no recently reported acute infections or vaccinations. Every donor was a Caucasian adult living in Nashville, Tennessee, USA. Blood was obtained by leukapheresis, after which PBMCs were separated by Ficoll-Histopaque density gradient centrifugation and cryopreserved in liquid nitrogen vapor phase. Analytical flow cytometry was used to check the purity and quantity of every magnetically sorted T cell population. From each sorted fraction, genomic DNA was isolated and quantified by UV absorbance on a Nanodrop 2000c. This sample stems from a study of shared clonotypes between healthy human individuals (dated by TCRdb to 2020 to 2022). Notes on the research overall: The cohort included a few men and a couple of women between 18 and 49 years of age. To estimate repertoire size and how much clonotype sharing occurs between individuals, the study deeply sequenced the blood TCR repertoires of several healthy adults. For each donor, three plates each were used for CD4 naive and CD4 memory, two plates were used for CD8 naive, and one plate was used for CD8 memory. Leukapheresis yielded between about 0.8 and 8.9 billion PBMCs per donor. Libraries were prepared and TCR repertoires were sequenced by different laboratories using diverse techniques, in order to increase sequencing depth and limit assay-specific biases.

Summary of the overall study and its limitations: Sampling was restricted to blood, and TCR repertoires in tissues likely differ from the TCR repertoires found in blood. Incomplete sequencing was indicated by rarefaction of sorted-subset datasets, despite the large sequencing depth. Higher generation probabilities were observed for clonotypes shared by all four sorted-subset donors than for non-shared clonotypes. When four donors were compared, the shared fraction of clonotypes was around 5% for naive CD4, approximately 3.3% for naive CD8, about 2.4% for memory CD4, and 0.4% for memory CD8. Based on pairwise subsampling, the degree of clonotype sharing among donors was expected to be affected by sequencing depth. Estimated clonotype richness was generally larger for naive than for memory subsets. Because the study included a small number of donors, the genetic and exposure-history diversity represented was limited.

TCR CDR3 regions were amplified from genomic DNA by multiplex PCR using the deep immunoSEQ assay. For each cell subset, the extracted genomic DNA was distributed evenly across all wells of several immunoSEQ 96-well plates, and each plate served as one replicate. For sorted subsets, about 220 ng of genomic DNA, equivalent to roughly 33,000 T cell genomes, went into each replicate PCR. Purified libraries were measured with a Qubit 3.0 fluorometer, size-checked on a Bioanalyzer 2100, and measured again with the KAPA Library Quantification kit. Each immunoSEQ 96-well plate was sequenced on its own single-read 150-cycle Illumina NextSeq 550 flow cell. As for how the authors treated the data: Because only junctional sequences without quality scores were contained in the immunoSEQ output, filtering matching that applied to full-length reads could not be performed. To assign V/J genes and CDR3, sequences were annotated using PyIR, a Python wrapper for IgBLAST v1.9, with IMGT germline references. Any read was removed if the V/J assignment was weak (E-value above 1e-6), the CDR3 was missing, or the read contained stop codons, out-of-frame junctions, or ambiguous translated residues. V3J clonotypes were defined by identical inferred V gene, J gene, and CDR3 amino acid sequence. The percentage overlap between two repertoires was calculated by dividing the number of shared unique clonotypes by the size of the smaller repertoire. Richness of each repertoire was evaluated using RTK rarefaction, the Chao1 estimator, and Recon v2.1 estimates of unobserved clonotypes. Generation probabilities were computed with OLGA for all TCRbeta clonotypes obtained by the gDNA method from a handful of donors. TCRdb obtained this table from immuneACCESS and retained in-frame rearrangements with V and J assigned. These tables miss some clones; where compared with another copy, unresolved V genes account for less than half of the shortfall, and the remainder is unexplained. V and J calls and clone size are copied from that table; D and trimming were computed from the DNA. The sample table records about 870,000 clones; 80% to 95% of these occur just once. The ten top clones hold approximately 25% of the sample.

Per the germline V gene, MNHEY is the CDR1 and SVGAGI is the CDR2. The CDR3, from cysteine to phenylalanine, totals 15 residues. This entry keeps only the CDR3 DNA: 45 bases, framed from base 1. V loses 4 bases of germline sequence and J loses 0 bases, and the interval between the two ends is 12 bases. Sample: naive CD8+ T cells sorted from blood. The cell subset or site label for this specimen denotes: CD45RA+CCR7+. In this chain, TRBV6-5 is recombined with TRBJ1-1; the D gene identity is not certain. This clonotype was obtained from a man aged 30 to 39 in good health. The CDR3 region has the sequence CASSSLALLNTEAFF. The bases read TGTGCCAGCAGTTCTCTAGCACTTTTGAACACTGAAGCTTTCTTT.